This entry is about one TCR beta chain. The antigen is unknown. The data were obtained in a study of T cell responses to AZD1222 COVID-19 vaccine. Regarding the study as a whole: Targets within unmutated variant regions were reportedly found for nearly half of spike-specific TCRs. White British donors predominated, females outnumbered males, and clonal diversity was possibly underestimated.

The germline CDR1 and CDR2 sequences are KGHSH and LQKENI. V lost 1 base, J lost 1 base, and 10 bases lay in between. The CDR3 runs to 15 residues. Here immunoSEQ multiplex PCR was the method, and the copy in TCRdb shows in-frame clones only, minus some. The sample lists 150,000 or so clones; 75% to 90% were seen once. The V gene is TRBV18, the J gene TRBJ1-1; maybe TRBD1 (5 bases). This TCR came from an adult who received the MenACWY meningococcal vaccine as a control. Sequencing was performed on peripheral blood, taken 28 days after the second dose of the MenACWY control vaccine. The CDR3, as DNA: TGTGCCAGCTCACCACGGCGGGGGACGAACACTGAAGCTTTCTTT. Its protein is CASSPRRGTNTEAFF.